The 30 T cell receptor beta chains below were found in one sample sequenced in a study of human T cells and chemical hapten exposure. TCRdb reprocessed the RACE reads via MiXCR and lists one record per CDR3 protein. The sample has over 50,000 distinct CDR3 sequences, about 9.6% seen once. This sample's time point: pre-sensitization, week 0. As to treatment: therapeutic diphenylcyclopropenone sensitization with weekly scalp DPC. Researchers extracted total RNA from unfractionated whole blood. The starting material was whole blood, obtained in connection with sensitization to the hapten diphenylcyclopropenone (DPC). Receptor source: a woman aged 25 to 39 with alopecia areata. Some clones in this sample may be carry-over from other donors' samples.

The sample holds a few counts of this clonotype. The V and J genes are TRBV7-2 and TRBJ2-1; possible D gene TRBD2, 6 bases. Trimming pared 6 bases from V and 5 bases from J, leaving 14 bases between. The CDR3 consists of 14 residues. Germline CDR1 SGHTA, CDR2 FQGNSA. The CDR3 loop is CASSPVRGNNEQFF. In DNA, the CDR3 is TGTGCCAGCAGTCCCGTCCGGGGGAACAATGAGCAGTTCTTC.

The J gene is TRBJ1-6, the V gene TRBV30; tentative D call: TRBD1 (5 bases). The CDR3 loop spans 14 amino acids. Between the trimmed V and J ends, which lost 0 bases and 6 bases, there was a span of 9 bases. From germline, CDR1 is GTSNPN and CDR2 SVGIG (reference sequence). The CDR3 bases are TGTGCCTGGAGTGTAAGCCAGGGTAATTCACCCCTCCACTTT. This gives the protein CAWSVSQGNSPLHF. Full variable domain (outside the CDR3, taken from reference TRBV30 and TRBJ1-6): SQTIHQWPATLVQPVGSPLSLECTVEGTSNPNLYWYRQAAGRGLQLLFYSVGIGQISSEVPQNLSASRPQDRQFILSSKKLLLSDSGFYLCAWSVSQGNSPLHFGNGTRLTVT.

V and J are TRBV5-1 and TRBJ1-4; possible D gene TRBD1, 6 bases. CDR3 length: 13 residues. The V gene lost 0 bases and the J gene lost 8 bases, with 8 bases spanning the gap. Germline CDR1 SGHRS, CDR2 YFSETQ. The CDR3 bases are TGCGCCAGCAGCTTGGACGACAGGGAAAAACTGTTTTTT. Its protein product is CASSLDDREKLFF.

This clonotype was detected only a few times. This chain uses TRBV9 with TRBJ2-6, with D perhaps TRBD1 (5 bases). Trimming took 4 bases from V and 1 from J, leaving 12 bases between them. The CDR3 loop spans 16 amino acids. Germline lookup yields CDR1 SGDLS and CDR2 YYNGEE. CDR3: CASSFTTASGANVLTF. CDR3 sequence (DNA): TGTGCCAGCAGCTTCACGACAGCTTCTGGGGCCAACGTCCTGACTTTC.

This sequence joins TRBV30 and TRBJ1-6, with D hard to call. V lost 4 bases and J 7 bases, leaving 11 bases between the germline ends. Per germline, CDR1 GTSNPN and CDR2 SVGIG (reference sequence). The CDR3 has 13 amino acids. CDR3 residues: CAWKRISNSPLHF. The CDR3, as DNA: TGTGCCTGGAAACGGATTTCCAATTCACCCCTCCACTTT.

The table lists this clonotype with a few counts. The rearrangement links TRBV6-1 to TRBJ2-3; 10 positions agree with TRBD2. CDR3 length: 15 residues. Germline-derived CDR1 and CDR2 are MNHNS and SASEGT. V lost 6 bases to trimming and J lost 4 bases; unmatched junction nucleotides: 7. The CDR3 region is CASRSSGGASDTQYF. As DNA, the CDR3 is TGTGCCAGCAGATCGAGCGGGGGGGCGTCAGATACGCAGTATTTT.

The sample holds a few counts of this clonotype. The CDR3 DNA reads TGTGCCAGCAGCCCTGGGACAGGGGGCTCCTACGAGCAGTACTTC. Translation gives CASSPGTGGSYEQYF. The rearrangement uses TRBV5-4 and TRBJ2-7; 11 bases are a match to TRBD1. J gave up 0 bases and V 4 bases, and 3 bases lay outside the gene matches. Looked up from germline, CDR1 is SGHNT and CDR2 is YYREEE (reference sequence). This CDR3 region has 15 residues.

As to this clonotype: The junction does not match germline at one end; this may be a read error. The chain has TRBV12-3 or TRBV12-4 and TRBJ2-2; maybe TRBD2 (7 bases). CDR3 length: 14 residues. CDR3 bases: TGTGCCAGCAGTTTGGGGGGGGACACCGGGGAGATGTTTTTT. It encodes CASSLGGDTGEMFF.

This clonotype was seen many times. The chain couples TRBV5-1 to TRBJ1-1; 7 nucleotides align to TRBD1. The CDR3 extends over 14 amino acids. The germline V gene has CDR1 SGHRS and CDR2 YFSETQ. The J segment lost 0 bases and the V segment lost 9 bases, leaving 8 bases of the junction unmatched. The CDR3 is CATKEGAVNTEAFF. The CDR3 DNA reads TGCGCCACTAAAGAGGGGGCTGTGAACACTGAAGCTTTCTTT.

The sample holds many counts of this clonotype. The chain carries TRBV27 and TRBJ1-5; perhaps TRBD1 as D (5 bases). Germline CDR1 is MNHEY and CDR2 is SMNVEV (reference sequence). This CDR3 has 14 residues. With 2 bases removed from V and 3 bases from J, the gap between germline ends came to 8 bases. The CDR3 region is CASSLDSTNQPQHF. CDR3 bases: TGTGCCAGCAGTTTAGACAGTACCAATCAGCCCCAGCATTTT.

V gene TRBV13 combines with J gene TRBJ2-2; TRBD2 might be the D (6 bases). The V and J ends lost 5 bases and 0 bases respectively, with 10 bases between them. Germline values: CDR1 PRHDT, CDR2 FYEKMQ (reference sequence). The CDR3 runs to 15 residues. Here the CDR3 DNA reads TGTGCCAGCAGCCCCAGACTAGCGAACACCGGGGAGCTGTTTTTT. Its translation: CASSPRLANTGELFF.

This clonotype was picked up many times. V is TRBV7-2 and J is TRBJ2-1; D unresolved. The CDR3 spans 11 residues. Germline V gene lookup returns CDR1 SGHTA and CDR2 FQGNSA. V lost 5 bases to trimming and J lost 8 bases, with 7 bases between them. CDR3 residues: CASSLEYEQFF. The CDR3 DNA reads as TGTGCCAGCAGCCTCGAATATGAGCAGTTCTTC.

The chain combines TRBV12-3 or TRBV12-4 with TRBJ2-7; TRBD2 matches at 12 bases. This CDR3 contains 18 residues. V shed 5 bases, J shed 7 bases, and the junction held 18 bases outside the gene matches. The CDR3 loop reads CASSPSASGGDRTREQYF. The CDR3 DNA is TGTGCCAGCAGTCCCTCGGCTAGCGGGGGGGACAGAACGAGAGAGCAGTACTTC.

This clonotype turned up a few times. The chain recombines TRBV5-1 with TRBJ2-5, with D maybe TRBD1 (5 bases). The CDR3 is 14 amino acids. The V and J ends lost 1 base and 2 bases respectively, with 9 bases between them. Germline V gene data show CDR1 as SGHRS and CDR2 as YFSETQ. Here the CDR3 DNA reads TGCGCCAGCAGCTTGCAGGGCAGTCAAGAGACCCAGTACTTC. Translated, it gives CASSLQGSQETQYF.

The chain links TRBV11-2 to TRBJ2-1; 10 nucleotides align to TRBD2. CDR1 SGHAT and CDR2 FQNNGV come from the germline V gene. V shed 6 bases and J 6 bases; nucleotides not matched to a gene: 8. There are 15 residues in the CDR3. In DNA, the CDR3 is TGTGCCAGCAGTGAATGGCTAGCGGGGGCCAATGAGCAGTTCTTC. The encoded protein is CASSEWLAGANEQFF. The full variable domain, with the rest looked up from reference TRBV11-2 and TRBJ2-1, is EAGVAQSPRYKIIEKRQSVAFWCNPISGHATLYWYQQILGQGPKLLIQFQNNGVVDDSQLPKDRFSAERLKGVDSTLKIQPAKLEDSAVYLCASSEWLAGANEQFFGPGTRLTVL.

This clonotype was counted between two and nine times. This chain uses TRBV7-2 with TRBJ1-6; 8 bases match TRBD1. Germline CDR1 SGHTA, CDR2 FQGNSA. V dropped 4 bases and J dropped 6; count of bases not matched to a gene: 5. The CDR3 has 15 residues. The CDR3 DNA reads as TGTGCCAGCAGCTCTGACAGGGGAGGTAATTCACCCCTCCACTTT. It specifies CASSSDRGGNSPLHF.

This clonotype has a count of ten or more. V usage is TRBV3-1 and J usage is TRBJ2-7; the D is unclear. The germline CDR1 and CDR2 sequences are LGHDT and YNNKEL (reference sequence). Trimming left V 0 bases short and J 2 bases short, with 8 bases between. The CDR3 contains 14 residues. The CDR3 nucleotides read TGTGCCAGCAGCCAAGATCTAGGGACCTACGAGCAGTACTTC. This gives the protein CASSQDLGTYEQYF.

This clonotype was picked up a small number of times. This chain uses TRBV11-2 with TRBJ2-1; TRBD2 matches 12 bases. Germline V gene data show CDR1 as SGHAT and CDR2 as FQNNGV. V trimming: 2 bases; J trimming: 8 bases; junction bases outside the gene matches: 4. This CDR3 is 15 amino acids long. CDR3: CASSLILAGGYEQFF. The CDR3 nucleotides are TGTGCCAGCAGCTTAATACTAGCGGGGGGCTATGAGCAGTTCTTC.

This clonotype was observed a few times. The J gene is TRBJ2-3, the V gene TRBV28, with D possibly matching TRBD2 (6 bases). The V gene lost 5 bases and the J gene lost 3 bases, with 18 bases spanning the gap. The CDR3 spans 16 residues. Per germline, CDR1 MDHEN and CDR2 SYDVKM. CDR3 sequence: CASSRDGLGGTDTQYF. CDR3 bases: TGTGCCAGCAGTCGCGACGGATTGGGAGGTACAGATACGCAGTATTTT.

This clonotype was seen ten or more times. The rearrangement links TRBV10-3 to TRBJ1-2; 8 bases line up with TRBD1. V lost 6 bases and J lost 10; bases outside the gene matches: 16. From germline, CDR1 is ENHRY and CDR2 SYGVKD. CDR3 length equals 15 residues. CDR3 DNA sequence: TGTGCCATCAGCGAGGGAGGACAGGGCATTTTTGACTACACCTTC. This translates into CAISEGGQGIFDYTF.

This clonotype has a count of ten or more. The V and J genes are TRBV4-3 and TRBJ1-6; 7 positions match TRBD1. The germline V gene has CDR1 LGHNA and CDR2 YSLEER. CDR3 size: 18 residues. V lost 0 bases and J lost 8; bases outside the gene matches: 13. CDR3 nucleotide sequence: TGCGCCAGCAGCCAAGATCTACCGGACAGGAGGAGGTATTCACCCCTCCACTTT. Translation: CASSQDLPDRRRYSPLHF.

This clonotype occurred many times. The J gene is TRBJ1-2, the V gene TRBV12-3 or TRBV12-4; the D is unclear. Trimming took off 2 bases at V and 7 bases at J, with 14 bases between the two ends. This CDR3 spans 14 amino acids. In DNA form, the CDR3 reads TGTGCCAGCAGTTTACTAGTAAGGTTGGGTGGCTACACCTTC. Translating gives CASSLLVRLGGYTF.

The chain combines TRBV27 with TRBJ2-3; D call uncertain. From germline, CDR1 is MNHEY and CDR2 SMNVEV (reference sequence). The CDR3 is made up of 12 amino acids. Deletions cut 4 bases from V and 8 bases from J, with 10 bases between. The chain's CDR3 is CASSSDAGTQYF. The DNA for the CDR3 is TGTGCCAGCAGTTCCGACGCCGGTACGCAGTATTTT.

The chain has TRBV7-9 and TRBJ1-6, with 10 bases aligning to TRBD1. V trimming: 5 bases; J trimming: 0 bases; junction bases outside the gene matches: 4. CDR1 is SEHNR and CDR2 is FQNEAQ in the germline V gene (reference sequence). The CDR3 runs to 17 residues. The CDR3 region has the DNA TGTGCCAGCAGCACAAGGACAGGGGGCTCCTATAATTCACCCCTCCACTTT. This gives the protein CASSTRTGGSYNSPLHF.

The V and J genes are TRBV29-1 and TRBJ2-1; D may match TRBD1 or TRBD2 (6 bases each). Germline CDR1 and CDR2: SQVTM and ANQGSEA. The CDR3 totals 14 residues. V lost 8 bases and J lost 3, with 17 bases in between. The CDR3 bases are TGCAGCTCTGAGGGGGGACGCGTCTACAATGAGCAGTTCTTC. Amino acids: CSSEGGRVYNEQFF.

This clonotype was seen a few times. The gene calls are TRBV28 and TRBJ1-6, with D uncertain. The length of the CDR3 is 14 residues. Trimming took 5 bases from V and 3 from J, leaving 8 bases between them. CDR1 is MDHEN, CDR2 SYDVKM, per germline. The CDR3 DNA is TGTGCCAGCAGTCCCGGCGGCTATAATTCACCCCTCCACTTT. Protein: CASSPGGYNSPLHF.

This clonotype showed up many times. Germline is not matched at one junction end, which may reflect a read error. V gene TRBV4-3 combines with J gene TRBJ2-7; D may be TRBD1 (5 bases). Germline CDR1 LGHNA, CDR2 YSLEER. CDR3 length: 13 amino acids. The CDR3 sequence: CASSQVDSIEQYF. The CDR3 DNA follows: TGTGCCAGCAGCCAAGTAGACAGTATCGAGCAGTACTTC.

This clonotype has a count of ten or more. This rearrangement joins TRBV5-1 to TRBJ2-7; TRBD2 matches 7 bases. V gave up 3 bases and J gave up 2 bases; unmatched junction bases: 8. The V gene's germline CDR1 is SGHRS and CDR2 YFSETQ. This CDR3 region has 15 residues. The CDR3 loop is CASSWSGDETYEQYF. CDR3 DNA: TGCGCCAGCAGCTGGAGCGGGGACGAGACCTACGAGCAGTACTTC.

The table lists this clonotype with a few counts. The CDR3 loop is CASSPEPSPRTDTQYF. CDR3 nucleotide sequence: TGTGCCAGCTCACCCGAACCAAGTCCTCGCACAGATACGCAGTATTTT. The chain has TRBV18 and TRBJ2-3; D gene unclear. Germline CDR1 is KGHSH and CDR2 is LQKENI. CDR3 size: 16 residues. V dropped 3 bases and J dropped 1 base, with 14 bases sitting between them. Using reference TRBV18 and TRBJ2-3 for the parts outside the CDR3, the full variable domain is NAGVMQNPRHLVRRRGQEARLRCSPMKGHSHVYWYRQLPEEGLKFMVYLQKENIIDESGMPKERFSAEFPKEGPSILRIQQVVRGDSAAYFCASSPEPSPRTDTQYFGPGTRLTVL.

The chain couples TRBV6-5 to TRBJ1-5; TRBD1 might be the D (5 bases). CDR1 MNHEY and CDR2 SVGAGI come from the germline V gene. The CDR3 covers 14 residues. The V end lost 2 bases, the J end lost 7 bases, and 12 bases lay between the germline ends. CDR3 residues: CASSYQGGGQPQHF. CDR3 nucleotides: TGTGCCAGCAGTTACCAGGGCGGAGGGCAGCCCCAGCATTTT.